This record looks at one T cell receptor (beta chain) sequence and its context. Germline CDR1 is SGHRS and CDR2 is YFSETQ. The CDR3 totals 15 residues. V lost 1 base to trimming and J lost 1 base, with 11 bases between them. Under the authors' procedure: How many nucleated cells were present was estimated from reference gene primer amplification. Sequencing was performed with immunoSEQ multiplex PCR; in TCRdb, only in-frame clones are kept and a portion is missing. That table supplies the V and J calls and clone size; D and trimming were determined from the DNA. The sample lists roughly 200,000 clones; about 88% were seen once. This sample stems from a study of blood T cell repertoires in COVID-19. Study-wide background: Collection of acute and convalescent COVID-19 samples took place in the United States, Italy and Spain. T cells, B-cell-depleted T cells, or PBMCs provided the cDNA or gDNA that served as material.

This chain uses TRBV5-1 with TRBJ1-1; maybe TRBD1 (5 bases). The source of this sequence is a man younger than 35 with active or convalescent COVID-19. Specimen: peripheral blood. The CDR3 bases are TGCGCCAGCAGCTTGCACGGGACTGGGAACACTGAAGCTTTCTTT. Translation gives CASSLHGTGNTEAFF.